This TCR beta chain was sequenced for a study of glioma-infiltrating T cells. Amplification of TCR alpha and beta CDR3 regions from RNA used iRepertoire nested multiplex PCR. TCRdb re-analysed the multiplex PCR reads in MiXCR, keeping a single row per CDR3 protein. The profile shows 300,000 to 450,000 distinct CDR3 sequences, roughly two fifths of them singletons. The TCR comes from a human donor with low-grade glioma or glioblastoma, undergoing nonglioma brain surgery, or in good health (not recorded which). The sequencing input was glioma tissue, nonneoplastic brain tissue, or PBMCs (not recorded which).

The CDR3 DNA reads TGTGCCACCAGCAGAGAAGTTGGGTTGAGAAGGGCCTGGGAGCAGTACTTC. This sequence encodes CATSREVGLRRAWEQYF. The rearrangement links TRBV15 to TRBJ2-7; D gene unclear. The germline V gene encodes CDR1 LNHNV and CDR2 YYDKDF (reference sequence). The V end lost 0 bases, the J end lost 7 bases, and 22 bases lay between the germline ends. The CDR3 consists of 17 residues.